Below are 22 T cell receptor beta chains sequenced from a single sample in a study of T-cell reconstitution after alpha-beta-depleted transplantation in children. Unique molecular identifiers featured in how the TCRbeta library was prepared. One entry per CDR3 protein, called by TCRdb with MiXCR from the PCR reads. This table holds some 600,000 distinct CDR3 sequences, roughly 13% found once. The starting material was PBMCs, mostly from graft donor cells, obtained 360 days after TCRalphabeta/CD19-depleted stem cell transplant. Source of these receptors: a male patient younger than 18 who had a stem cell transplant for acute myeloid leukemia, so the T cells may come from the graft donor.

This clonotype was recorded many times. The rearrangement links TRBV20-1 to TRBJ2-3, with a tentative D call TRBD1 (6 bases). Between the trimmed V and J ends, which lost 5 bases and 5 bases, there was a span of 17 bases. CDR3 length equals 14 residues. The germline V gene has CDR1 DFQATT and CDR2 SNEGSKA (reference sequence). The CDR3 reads CSAAGDRTKDTQYF. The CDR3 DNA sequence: TGCAGTGCTGCCGGCGACAGGACGAAAGATACGCAGTATTTT.

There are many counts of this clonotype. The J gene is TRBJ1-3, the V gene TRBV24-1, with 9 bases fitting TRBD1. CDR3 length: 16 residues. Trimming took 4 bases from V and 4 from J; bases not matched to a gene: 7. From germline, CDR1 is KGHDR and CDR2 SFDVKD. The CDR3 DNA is TGTGCCACCAGTGACTCACAGGGGGCGAGAGGAAACACCATATATTTT. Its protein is CATSDSQGARGNTIYF.

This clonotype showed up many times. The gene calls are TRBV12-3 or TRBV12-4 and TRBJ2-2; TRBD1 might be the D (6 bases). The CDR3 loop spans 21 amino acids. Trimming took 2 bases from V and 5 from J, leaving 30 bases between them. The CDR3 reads CASSLSAGEQGTGFRTGELFF. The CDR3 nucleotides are TGTGCCAGCAGTTTAAGTGCAGGCGAACAGGGTACAGGTTTTAGAACCGGGGAGCTGTTTTTT.

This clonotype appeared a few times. The CDR3 reads CASSQVPSYEQFF. Written as DNA, the CDR3 is TGTGCCAGCAGCCAAGTACCTAGCTATGAGCAGTTCTTC. The V and J genes are TRBV3-1 and TRBJ2-1; D perhaps matches TRBD2 (5 bases). CDR3 length equals 13 residues. The V gene lost 1 base and the J gene lost 8 bases, with 9 bases spanning the gap. Germline CDR1 LGHDT, CDR2 YNNKEL (reference sequence).

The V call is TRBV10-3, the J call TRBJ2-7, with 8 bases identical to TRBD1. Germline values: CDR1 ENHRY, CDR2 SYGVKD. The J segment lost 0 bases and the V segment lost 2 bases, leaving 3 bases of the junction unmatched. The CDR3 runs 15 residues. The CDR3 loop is CAISEPGQVSYEQYF. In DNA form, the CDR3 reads TGTGCCATCAGTGAGCCGGGACAGGTCTCCTACGAGCAGTACTTC.

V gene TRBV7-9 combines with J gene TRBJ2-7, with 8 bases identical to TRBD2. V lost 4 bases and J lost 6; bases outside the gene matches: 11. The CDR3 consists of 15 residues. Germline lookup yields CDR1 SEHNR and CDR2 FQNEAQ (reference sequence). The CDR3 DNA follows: TGTGCCAGCAGCTGGAAGCGAGCGGGAGAGGGCGAGCAGTACTTC. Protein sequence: CASSWKRAGEGEQYF.

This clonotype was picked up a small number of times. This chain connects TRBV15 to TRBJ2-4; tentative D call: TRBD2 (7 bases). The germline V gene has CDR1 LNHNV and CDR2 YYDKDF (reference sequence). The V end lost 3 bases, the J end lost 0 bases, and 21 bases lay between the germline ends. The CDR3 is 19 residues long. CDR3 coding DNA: TGTGCCACCAGCAGTTTGGGCCAGGTCGGGGGGCTAGCCAAAAACATTCAGTACTTC. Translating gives CATSSLGQVGGLAKNIQYF.

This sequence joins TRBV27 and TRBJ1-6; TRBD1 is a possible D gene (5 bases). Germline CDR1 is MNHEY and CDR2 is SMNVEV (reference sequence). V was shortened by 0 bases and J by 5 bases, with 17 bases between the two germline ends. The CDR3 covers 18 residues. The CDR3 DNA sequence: TGTGCCAGCAGTTTATCCCCACCGGGGGGGAGTAATAATTCACCCCTCCACTTT. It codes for CASSLSPPGGSNNSPLHF.

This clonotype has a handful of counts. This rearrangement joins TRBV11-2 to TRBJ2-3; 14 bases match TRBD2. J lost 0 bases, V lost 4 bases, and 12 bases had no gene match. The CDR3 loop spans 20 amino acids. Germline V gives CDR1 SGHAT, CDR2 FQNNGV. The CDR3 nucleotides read TGTGCCAGCAGCTCAGTGGGACTAGCGGGAGTCTGGGCTAGCACAGATACGCAGTATTTT. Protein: CASSSVGLAGVWASTDTQYF.

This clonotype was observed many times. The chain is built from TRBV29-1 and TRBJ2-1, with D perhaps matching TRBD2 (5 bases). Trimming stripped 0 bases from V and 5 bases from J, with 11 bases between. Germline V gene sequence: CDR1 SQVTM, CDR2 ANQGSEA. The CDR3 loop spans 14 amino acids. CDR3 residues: CSVEDLGRDNEQFF. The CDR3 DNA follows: TGCAGCGTTGAAGATCTTGGGCGGGACAATGAGCAGTTCTTC.

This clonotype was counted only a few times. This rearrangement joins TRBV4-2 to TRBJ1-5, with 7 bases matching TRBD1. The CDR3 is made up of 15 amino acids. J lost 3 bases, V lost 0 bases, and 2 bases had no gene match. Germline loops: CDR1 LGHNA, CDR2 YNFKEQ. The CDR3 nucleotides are TGTGCCAGCAGCCAAGAAGGGGGCCTCAATCAGCCCCAGCATTTT. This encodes CASSQEGGLNQPQHF.

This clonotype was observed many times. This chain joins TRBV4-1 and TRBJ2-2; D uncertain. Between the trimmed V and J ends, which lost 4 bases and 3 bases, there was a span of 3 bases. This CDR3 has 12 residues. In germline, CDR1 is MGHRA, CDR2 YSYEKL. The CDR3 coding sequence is TGCGCCAGCAGCCGAGACACCGGGGAGCTGTTTTTT. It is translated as CASSRDTGELFF.

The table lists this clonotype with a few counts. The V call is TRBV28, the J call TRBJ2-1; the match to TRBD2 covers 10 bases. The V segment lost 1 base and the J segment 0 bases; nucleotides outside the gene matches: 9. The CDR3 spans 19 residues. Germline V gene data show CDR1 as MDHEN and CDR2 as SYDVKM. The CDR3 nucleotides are TGTGCCAGCAGTTTATTCCCTCACCTAGCGGGAGTCTCCTACAATGAGCAGTTCTTC. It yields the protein CASSLFPHLAGVSYNEQFF.

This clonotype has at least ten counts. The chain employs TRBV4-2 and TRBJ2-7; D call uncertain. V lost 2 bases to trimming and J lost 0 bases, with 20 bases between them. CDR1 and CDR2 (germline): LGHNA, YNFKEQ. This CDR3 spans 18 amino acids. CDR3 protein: CASSQSLGVIGHSYEQYF. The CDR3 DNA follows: TGTGCCAGCAGCCAATCGCTTGGGGTGATCGGCCACTCCTACGAGCAGTACTTC.

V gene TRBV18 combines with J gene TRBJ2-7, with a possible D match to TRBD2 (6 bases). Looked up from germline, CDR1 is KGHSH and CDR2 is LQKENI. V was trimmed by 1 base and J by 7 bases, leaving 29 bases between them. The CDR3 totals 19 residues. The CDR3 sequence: CASSPRRLGLGGAEEEQYF. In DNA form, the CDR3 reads TGTGCCAGCTCACCACGGCGTCTGGGTTTAGGAGGGGCTGAGGAGGAGCAGTACTTC.

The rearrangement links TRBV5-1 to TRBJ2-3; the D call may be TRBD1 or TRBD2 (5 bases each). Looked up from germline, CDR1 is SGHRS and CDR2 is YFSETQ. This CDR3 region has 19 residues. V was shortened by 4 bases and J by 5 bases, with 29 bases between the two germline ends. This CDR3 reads CASSVGASFSSPRGDTQYF. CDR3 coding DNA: TGCGCCAGCAGCGTTGGGGCTAGCTTTTCGAGCCCTCGGGGAGATACGCAGTATTTT.

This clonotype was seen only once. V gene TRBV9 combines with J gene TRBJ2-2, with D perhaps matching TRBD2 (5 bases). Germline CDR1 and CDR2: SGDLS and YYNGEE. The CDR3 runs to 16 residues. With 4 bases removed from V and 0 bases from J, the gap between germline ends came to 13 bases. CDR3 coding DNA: TGTGCCAGCAGCCCAGGAGGTAGCCCGAACACCGGGGAGCTGTTTTTT. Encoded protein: CASSPGGSPNTGELFF.

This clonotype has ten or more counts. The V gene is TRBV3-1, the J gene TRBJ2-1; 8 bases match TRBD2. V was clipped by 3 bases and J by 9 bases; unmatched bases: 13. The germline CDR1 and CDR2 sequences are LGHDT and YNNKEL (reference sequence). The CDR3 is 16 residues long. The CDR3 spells CASSQGLAGIGGEQFF. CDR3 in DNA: TGTGCCAGCAGCCAGGGTTTAGCGGGAATTGGAGGTGAGCAGTTCTTC.

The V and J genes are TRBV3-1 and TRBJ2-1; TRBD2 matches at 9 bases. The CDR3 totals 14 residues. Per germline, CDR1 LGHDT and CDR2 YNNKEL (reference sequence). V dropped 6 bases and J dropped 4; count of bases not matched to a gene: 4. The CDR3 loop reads CASRPGLAYNEQFF. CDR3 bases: TGTGCCAGCAGACCGGGACTAGCTTACAATGAGCAGTTCTTC.

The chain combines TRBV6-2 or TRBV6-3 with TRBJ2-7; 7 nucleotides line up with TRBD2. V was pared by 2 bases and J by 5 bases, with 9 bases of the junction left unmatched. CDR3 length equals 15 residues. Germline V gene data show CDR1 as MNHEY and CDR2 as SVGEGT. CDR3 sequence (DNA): TGTGCCAGCAGTTACGGAACGGGAGGTAGGAACGAGCAGTACTTC. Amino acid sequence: CASSYGTGGRNEQYF.

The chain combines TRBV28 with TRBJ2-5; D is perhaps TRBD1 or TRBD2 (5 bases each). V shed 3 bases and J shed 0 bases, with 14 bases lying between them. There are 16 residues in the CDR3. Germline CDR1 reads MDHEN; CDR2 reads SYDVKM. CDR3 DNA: TGTGCCAGCAGTTTCCGGGGACGACCAAACCAAGAGACCCAGTACTTC. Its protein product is CASSFRGRPNQETQYF.

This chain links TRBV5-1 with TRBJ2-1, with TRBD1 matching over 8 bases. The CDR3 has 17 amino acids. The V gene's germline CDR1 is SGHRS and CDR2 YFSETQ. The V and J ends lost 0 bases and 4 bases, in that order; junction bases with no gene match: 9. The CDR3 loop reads CASSLVSGTGPYNEQFF. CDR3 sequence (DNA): TGCGCCAGCAGCTTGGTGAGTGGGACAGGACCTTACAATGAGCAGTTCTTC. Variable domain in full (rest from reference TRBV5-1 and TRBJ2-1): KAGVTQTPRYLIKTRGQQVTLSCSPISGHRSVSWYQQTPGQGLQFLFEYFSETQRNKGNFPGRFSGRQFSNSRSEMNVSTLELGDSALYLCASSLVSGTGPYNEQFFGPGTRLTVL.